These 10 T cell receptor beta chains share one sample of origin, sequenced in a study of CD8+ T cells in alopecia areata. After isolation, RNA underwent reverse transcription to generate cDNA as the sequencing template. The data were produced by immunoSEQ multiplex PCR, yet TCRdb's version contains in-frame clones alone and is incomplete. Altogether roughly 140,000 clones are present, around half being singletons, with the ten largest covering roughly a fifth. This sample comprised CD8+ T cells sorted from blood, obtained at week 0. These receptors came from a human donor with alopecia areata.

The chain links TRBV13 to TRBJ2-7, with no clear D. Per germline, CDR1 PRHDT and CDR2 FYEKMQ (reference sequence). The CDR3 has 11 amino acids. V was shortened by 1 base and J by 7 bases, with 5 bases between the two germline ends. CDR3 bases: TGTGCCAGCAGCTTAGCAGAGGAGCAGTACTTC. Its translation is CASSLAEEQYF.

This clone came up a few times. The chain has TRBV6-1 and TRBJ1-1; D is unresolved. Trimming took off 8 bases at V and 1 base at J, with 5 bases between the two ends. The CDR3 is 11 residues long. Germline V gives CDR1 MNHNS, CDR2 SASEGT. Here the CDR3 reads CASLRNTEAFF. CDR3 nucleotide sequence: TGTGCCAGCCTGAGGAACACTGAAGCTTTCTTT.

In this sample, this clone turned up once. The rearrangement joins TRBV6-1 to TRBJ1-2; unclear D gene. The CDR3 covers 11 residues. V was cut by 8 bases and J by 8 bases, with 12 bases left in between. CDR1 MNHNS and CDR2 SASEGT come from the germline V gene. The CDR3 bases are TGTGCCAGCGGAGCCCAATGGGGCTACACCTTC. Translated: CASGAQWGYTF.

In this sample, this clone turned up a few times. The chain is built from TRBV4-3 and TRBJ2-5; D remains ambiguous. V was pared by 1 base and J by 3 bases, with 15 bases between. The CDR3 is 16 amino acids. From germline, CDR1 is LGHNA and CDR2 YSLEER. Here the CDR3 reads CASSQGEALDEETQYF. The CDR3 region has the DNA TGCGCCAGCAGCCAAGGAGAGGCGCTAGACGAAGAGACCCAGTACTTC.

The chain links TRBV6-6 to TRBJ2-1; D might be TRBD1 or TRBD2, each matching 5 bases. From germline, CDR1 is MNHNY and CDR2 SVGAGI (reference sequence). CDR3 length: 12 amino acids. V lost 4 bases and J 15 bases, leaving 16 bases between the germline ends. The CDR3 loop is CASSLGPEVLFF. The CDR3 nucleotides are TGTGCCAGCAGTTTGGGACCGGAGGTTCTGTTCTTC.

Of note for this clone: Distinct nucleotide sequences in the sample also encode this CDR3. V gene TRBV29-1 combines with J gene TRBJ1-2; no firm D call. Between the trimmed V and J ends, which lost 3 bases and 5 bases, there was a span of 7 bases. In germline, CDR1 is SQVTM, CDR2 ANQGSEA. This CDR3 comprises 11 residues. The CDR3 reads CSVETDYGYTF. The CDR3 nucleotides read TGCAGCGTTGAGACGGATTATGGCTACACCTTC. The entire variable domain, with the rest obtained from reference TRBV29-1 and TRBJ1-2, is as follows: SAVISQKPSRDICQRGTSLTIQCQVDSQVTMMFWYRQQPGQSLTLIATANQGSEATYESGFVIDKFPISRPNLTFSTLTVSNMSPEDSSIYLCSVETDYGYTFGSGTRLTVV.

The chain is built from TRBV30 and TRBJ2-5, with TRBD2 identical over 11 bases. Trimming at V came to 1 base and at J to 2 bases, leaving 9 bases not matched to a gene. The CDR3 consists of 17 residues. CDR1 GTSNPN and CDR2 SVGIG come from the germline V gene (reference sequence). In DNA, the CDR3 is TGTGCCTGGAGTGGAGAGGTAGCGGGGGGGATACAAGAGACCCAGTACTTC. Encoded protein: CAWSGEVAGGIQETQYF.

This clone showed up just a few times. CDR3 sequence: CSVATGRTNEKLFF. CDR3 nucleotide sequence: TGCAGCGTAGCGACAGGGAGAACTAATGAAAAACTGTTTTTT. The chain has TRBV29-1 and TRBJ1-4; 7 bases agree with TRBD1. Germline CDR1 and CDR2: SQVTM and ANQGSEA. The CDR3 extends over 14 amino acids. V shed 6 bases and J 1 base; nucleotides not matched to a gene: 5.

This clone was detected a few times. The chain has TRBV30 and TRBJ2-1; TRBD1 matches 8 bases. The CDR3 runs 16 residues. Per the germline V gene, CDR1 is GTSNPN and CDR2 is SVGIG (reference sequence). The trim removed 4 bases at V and 2 bases at J, leaving 10 bases unmatched. The CDR3 DNA follows: TGTGCCTGGAATCCAGGGGGCTCGTTACCCTACAATGAGCAGTTCTTC. As protein: CAWNPGGSLPYNEQFF.

This clone was observed a handful of times. This rearrangement joins TRBV6-5 to TRBJ1-1; a weak D match, TRBD1 (6 bases). The CDR3 consists of 14 residues. Trimming stripped 8 bases from V and 3 bases from J, with 16 bases between. Germline V gene lookup returns CDR1 MNHEY and CDR2 SVGAGI. The CDR3 region has the DNA TGTGCCAGCCAGAGACAGGAGGCGTACACTGAAGCTTTCTTT. Protein product: CASQRQEAYTEAFF.